Listed below are T cell receptor beta chains from one sample, sequenced in a study of T cells in Graves' hyperthyroidism and ophthalmopathy. TCRdb reprocessed the multiplex PCR reads with MiXCR, giving one entry per CDR3 protein. The data show about 98,000 distinct CDR3 sequences, around 42% seen once. The sequenced material came from peripheral blood or thyroid tissue (not recorded which). The receptors originated from a woman in her thirties with Graves' hyperthyroidism. The CDR3 runs from the conserved cysteine through the conserved F or W. Some rows have no size entry. The others give once, few or many, or a class for an expanded clone.

CDR3aa,j_gene,abundance,v_gene
CAISGEFTDTQYF,TRBJ2-3,many,TRBV10-3
CATSSLSGRTYEQYF,TRBJ2-7,NA,TRBV15
CASSDARQRSTGELFF,TRBJ2-2,once,TRBV25-1
CSARVRGGDTEAFF,TRBJ1-1,NA,TRBV20-1
CASSIDPRGAGTEAFF,TRBJ1-1,NA,TRBV19
CASSLALNRQTYEQYF,TRBJ2-7,many,TRBV5-1
CAGRVRDQPQHF,TRBJ1-5,NA,TRBV2
CASSPVQGSSGNTIYF,TRBJ1-3,many,TRBV18
CASSSWAGGIAETQYF,TRBJ2-5,NA,TRBV7-8
CASILNEKLFF,TRBJ1-4,many,TRBV13
CASSPAQGPGGELFF,TRBJ2-2,NA,TRBV7-3
CASSRAGTSSGTIYEQYF,TRBJ2-7,many,TRBV7-8
CASSESGYSNTEAFF,TRBJ1-1,many,TRBV25-1
CASTPGTGLSGNTIYF,TRBJ1-3,many,TRBV19
CASSFRGTGNTIYF,TRBJ1-3,many,TRBV7-2
CASSPSRLASETQYF,TRBJ2-5,many,TRBV7-7
CAIGQPGQPQHF,TRBJ1-5,NA,TRBV10-3
CASSTLSSGVSSDTQYF,TRBJ2-3,NA,TRBV7-9
CATSHRGRTGANVLTF,TRBJ2-6,NA,TRBV24-1
CASSLRQGADEQYF,TRBJ2-7,NA,TRBV7-3
CSAAEDLEQYF,TRBJ2-7,NA,TRBV20-1
CSASPGQGGEKLFF,TRBJ1-4,once,TRBV20-1
CASSPARASTDTQYF,TRBJ2-3,NA,TRBV18
CSVSRTSGRETQYF,TRBJ2-5,NA,TRBV20-1
CASSFEGARNEQYF,TRBJ2-7,NA,TRBV25-1
CASSQANYRAGVTGELFF,TRBJ2-2,NA,TRBV7-6
CASRPTRKVDQPQHF,TRBJ1-5,NA,TRBV6-1
CASSQIGERETQYF,TRBJ2-5,many,TRBV4-1
CASSYRQGWDKTQYF,TRBJ2-5,once,TRBV6-6
CAISEPGAGEITIYF,TRBJ1-3,NA,TRBV10-3
CASSQAMGNTIYF,TRBJ1-3,many,TRBV18
CSVEMRQGADGYTF,TRBJ1-2,NA,TRBV29-1
CASSSTGGVETQYF,TRBJ2-5,many,TRBV6-1
CASSQEPSGAETQYF,TRBJ2-5,NA,TRBV4-2
CASSFKWGGTGELFF,TRBJ2-2,many,TRBV7-2
CASSQERGRGAAAYGYEQYF,TRBJ2-7,NA,TRBV7-2
CASSSGQGNQPQHF,TRBJ1-5,medium-sized,TRBV19
CASTPLGTGVNTIYF,TRBJ1-3,NA,TRBV19
CASSLGRGRDTQYF,TRBJ2-3,many,TRBV12-3/TRBV12-4
CASSVLGGSDGYTF,TRBJ1-2,NA,TRBV9
CASSSGNYEQYF,TRBJ2-7,NA,TRBV7-2
CASSSGGTGELFF,TRBJ2-2,NA,TRBV7-9
CATSRGRAQYF,TRBJ2-7,NA,TRBV15
CASSLAGSGGADTQYF,TRBJ2-3,NA,TRBV5-1
CASSLRFSGVYEQYF,TRBJ2-7,many,TRBV28